These 14 T cell receptor beta chains were sequenced from one sample in a study of graft-versus-host responses after intestinal transplantation. Processing of graft tissue released intraepithelial and lamina propria lymphocytes. TCRdb keeps only in-frame clones here, not all; method: immunoSEQ multiplex PCR. Seen here are around 16,000 clones, roughly four fifths observed once, and the top ten hold about 3.8%. The input for sequencing was ileum tissue, taken less than 600 days after intestinal transplantation. The receptors originated from a human patient who received an intestinal transplant, so some T cells may come from the graft donor.

This rearrangement joins TRBV27 to TRBJ2-5; 7 positions match TRBD2. J gave up 0 bases and V 6 bases, and 7 bases lay outside the gene matches. The CDR3 sequence is 15 residues long. CDR1 is MNHEY and CDR2 is SMNVEV in the germline V gene (reference sequence). The CDR3 nucleotides are TGTGCCAGCAGGTCTCTAGCGGTAGACCAAGAGACCCAGTACTTC. Translation: CASRSLAVDQETQYF.

This chain links TRBV2 with TRBJ2-5; D may match TRBD1 or TRBD2 (5 bases each). This CDR3 region has 11 residues. Trimming stripped 8 bases from V and 7 bases from J, with 11 bases between. The germline V gene encodes CDR1 SNHLY and CDR2 FYNNEI. The CDR3: CASAEGWTQYF. The CDR3 DNA sequence: TGTGCCAGCGCTGAGGGGTGGACCCAGTACTTC.

The rearrangement uses TRBV18 and TRBJ2-7; D gene unclear. Trimming removed 3 bases from V and 4 bases from J, with 10 bases in between. This CDR3 spans 13 amino acids. CDR1 KGHSH and CDR2 LQKENI come from the germline V gene. The CDR3 sequence: CASSPGQLYEQYF. DNA for the CDR3: TGTGCCAGCTCACCTGGGCAGTTATACGAGCAGTACTTC.

The chain is built from TRBV2 and TRBJ1-4; weak D call: TRBD1 (6 bases). Trimming removed 8 bases from V and 3 bases from J, with 13 bases in between. There are 14 residues in the CDR3. Germline CDR1 SNHLY, CDR2 FYNNEI. CDR3 sequence reads: CASGNRVSNEKLFF. Here the CDR3 DNA reads TGTGCCAGCGGGAACAGGGTATCTAATGAAAAACTGTTTTTT. The entire variable domain, with the rest obtained from reference TRBV2 and TRBJ1-4, is as follows: EPEVTQTPSHQVTQMGQEVILRCVPISNHLYFYWYRQILGQKVEFLVSFYNNEISEKSEIFDDQFSVERPDGSNFTLKIRSTKLEDSAMYFCASGNRVSNEKLFFGSGTQLSVL.

The rearrangement joins TRBV30 to TRBJ2-5, with TRBD2 identical over 9 bases. Per germline, CDR1 GTSNPN and CDR2 SVGIG (reference sequence). Trimming cost V 0 bases and J 4 bases; bases outside gene matches: 3. The CDR3 contains 14 residues. CDR3 nucleotide sequence: TGTGCCTGGAGTGTAGGACTAGCGAGAGAGACCCAGTACTTC. The encoded protein is CAWSVGLARETQYF.

This clone was observed once. This rearrangement joins TRBV6-6 to TRBJ2-7; no firm D call. Trimming took off 2 bases at V and 7 bases at J, with 6 bases between the two ends. This CDR3 has 11 amino acids. Germline loops: CDR1 MNHNY, CDR2 SVGAGI (reference sequence). The CDR3 DNA follows: TGTGCCAGCAGTTACCAAAGGGAGCAGTACTTC. Residues: CASSYQREQYF.

This chain uses TRBV12-5 with TRBJ2-1, with 13 bases aligning to TRBD2. CDR1 and CDR2 (germline): LGHNT, FRNRAP. The junction had 7 bases not matched to a gene; V was cut back by 7 bases and J by 7 bases. This CDR3 contains 15 residues. CDR3 sequence reads: CASALGTSGANEQFF. CDR3 bases: TGTGCTAGTGCCTTGGGGACTAGCGGGGCGAATGAGCAGTTCTTC.

The chain combines TRBV5-5 with TRBJ2-7, with D perhaps given as TRBD1 or TRBD2 (6 bases each). CDR3 length: 16 amino acids. Germline values: CDR1 SGHKS, CDR2 YYEKEE (reference sequence). The V gene lost 5 bases and the J gene lost 7 bases, with 25 bases spanning the gap. The DNA of the CDR3 is TGTGCCAGCAGTCCAATCGGGGGCAAGGTCCTACGGGAGCAGTACTTC. Translation: CASSPIGGKVLREQYF. The full variable domain, in which reference TRBV5-5 and TRBJ2-7 provide the parts outside the CDR3, is DAGVTQSPTHLIKTRGQQVTLRCSPISGHKSVSWYQQVLGQGPQFIFQYYEKEERGRGNFPDRFSARQFPNYSSELNVNALLLGDSALYLCASSPIGGKVLREQYFGPGTRLTVT.

J is TRBJ2-5 and V is TRBV6-1, with TRBD2 matching 10 bases. The V gene's germline CDR1 is MNHNS and CDR2 SASEGT. The ends lost 1 base at V and 0 bases at J; junction bases unmatched: 2. This CDR3 has 16 amino acids. CDR3 amino acids: CASSEGSGGNQETQYF. The CDR3 coding sequence is TGTGCCAGCAGTGAAGGTAGCGGGGGGAACCAAGAGACCCAGTACTTC.

On this clone: Other DNA sequences in this specimen translate into the identical CDR3. This rearrangement joins TRBV18 to TRBJ1-5; the match to TRBD1 covers 7 bases. Germline V lookup: CDR1 KGHSH, CDR2 LQKENI. With 3 bases clipped from V and 0 bases from J, the junction kept 2 bases outside the gene matches. This CDR3 is built from 15 residues. CDR3 DNA: TGTGCCAGCTCACCCCAGGGGGGTAGCAATCAGCCCCAGCATTTT. Protein sequence: CASSPQGGSNQPQHF.

This clone was observed a handful of times. The chain couples TRBV19 to TRBJ1-4, with D unresolved. Looked up from germline, CDR1 is LNHDA and CDR2 is SQIVND (reference sequence). This CDR3 contains 14 residues. V shed 6 bases and J shed 2 bases, with 10 bases lying between them. As DNA, the CDR3 is TGTGCCAGTAGGCAATATGCGACTAATGAAAAACTGTTTTTT. Translating it yields CASRQYATNEKLFF.

The rearrangement joins TRBV5-1 to TRBJ1-1; perhaps TRBD1 as D (6 bases). V shed 0 bases and J shed 4 bases, with 7 bases lying between them. This CDR3 spans 13 amino acids. Looked up from germline, CDR1 is SGHRS and CDR2 is YFSETQ. CDR3 sequence reads: CASSLAGVTEAFF. In DNA form, the CDR3 reads TGCGCCAGCAGCTTGGCAGGGGTCACTGAAGCTTTCTTT.

This chain joins TRBV7-9 and TRBJ1-6; no definite D call. Trimming left V 0 bases short and J 9 bases short, with 3 bases between. The CDR3 spans 12 residues. Germline V gives CDR1 SEHNR, CDR2 FQNEAQ (reference sequence). CDR3 DNA: TGTGCCAGCAGCTTAGCGGGTTCACCCCTCCACTTT. It is translated as CASSLAGSPLHF.

The rearrangement uses TRBV10-3 and TRBJ1-5; D remains ambiguous. The germline CDR1 and CDR2 sequences are ENHRY and SYGVKD. The CDR3 is 13 amino acids. V lost 2 bases and J 4 bases, leaving 6 bases between the germline ends. In DNA form, the CDR3 reads TGTGCCATCAGTGAGATGGGGAATCAGCCCCAGCATTTT. Amino acids: CAISEMGNQPQHF.